This T cell receptor (beta chain) is from a study of blood T cell repertoires in COVID-19 (dated by TCRdb to about 2020). About the full investigation: Samples from collaborators originated in the United States, Italy and Spain and spanned both the acute and convalescent phases of COVID-19. The prospective study material was composed of cDNA or gDNA derived from T cells, B-cell-depleted T cells, or PBMCs. Subjects who had been exposed to COVID-19, were actively infected with it, or had recovered from it provided the deeply sampled blood TCRbeta repertoires that made up the dataset. Samples were obtained from the ongoing ImmuneRACE study (first 160 participants) and from over 1,000 subjects provided by 6 global collaborators. A de-identified subject ID, COVID-19 status, age in years and sex were almost always included in the sample metadata. HLA class I and class II types, where available, came from metadata supplied by the sample provider rather than from assay-based typing. The repertoires were released in a freely available public database intended as a resource for research on the immune response to SARS-CoV-2.

Collaborating institutions collected whole blood in K2EDTA tubes following their own protocols. For TCRbeta analysis, collaborators shipped samples as frozen whole blood, isolated PBMCs, or DNA extracted from either of those sample types. The paper as a whole reports these results and caveats: The amount of clinical and demographic metadata varied by source and participant and was provided uncurated.

In the germline V gene (reference sequence), CDR1 corresponds to MNHEY and CDR2 to SMNVEV. The V end gives up 8 bases and the J end 0 bases, leaving 9 bases in the junction not matched to a gene. The CDR3 runs 17 amino acids, cysteine and phenylalanine included. The only DNA kept is the CDR3, 51 bases in frame from the first base. Points on this clone: The target of this receptor is not known. No clone much larger than this one lies a single base away; base qualities are absent.

TCRbeta CDR3 regions were amplified from genomic DNA by means of the immunoSEQ Assay, a bias-controlled multiplex PCR. The authors' pipeline ran thus. Within the assay, amplification of reference gene primers was used to estimate how many nucleated cells each sample contained. Sequence reads were collapsed and filtered to measure the absolute abundance of every unique TCRbeta CDR3 rearrangement. Productive Simpson clonality was computed per sample as the square root of Simpson's diversity index over productive rearrangements. TCRdb took over this immuneACCESS table, retaining in-frame rearrangements with V and J assigned. Such tables are incomplete; in checked studies, under half of the missing clones stem from an unresolved V gene, and the remainder is unexplained. V, J and clone size are those of that table, while D and trimming were read from the DNA. The sample has some 120,000 clones on record, over 55% of them singletons. The biggest ten clones account for about 2.2% of the sample.

Sequencing was done on a sample of peripheral blood. The sequence links TRBV27 to TRBJ2-1, with 11 central nucleotides matching TRBD2. This clonotype was obtained from a woman between 65 and 79 years old with acute or convalescent COVID-19. The nucleotides are TGTGCCAGCCGGCGGCTAGCGGGAGGCCTCTCCTACAATGAGCAGTTCTTC. This translates into CASRRLAGGLSYNEQFF.